This TCR beta chain was documented in a study of cytomegalovirus exposure and HLA in healthy donors. As concerns this clone: Other DNA sequences in this sample translate to the same CDR3.

A multiplex PCR was run with 60 Vbeta primers and 13 Jbeta primers. Assay: immunoSEQ multiplex PCR; the TCRdb copy retains only in-frame clones and omits some. The sample includes roughly 100,000 clones, about four fifths of them seen just once. Sequencing was carried out using PBMCs. This TCR was recovered from a female donor in good health and CMV-seropositive.

The CDR3: CASSLSGGASYEQYF. CDR3 sequence (DNA): TGCGCCAGCAGCTTGAGCGGGGGGGCCTCCTACGAGCAGTACTTC. The J gene is TRBJ2-7, the V gene TRBV5-1, with 10 bases identical to TRBD2. V lost 1 base and J lost 0; bases outside the gene matches: 1. The germline V gene encodes CDR1 SGHRS and CDR2 YFSETQ. The CDR3 consists of 15 residues.